The 7 T cell receptor beta chains below were found in one sample sequenced in a study of T cells in Graves' hyperthyroidism and ophthalmopathy. Researchers took RNA transcripts and amplified the TCR beta CDR3 regions from them. Carried out on the TCR CDR3, a first-round RT-PCR used the HTBI primer set. TCRdb passed the multiplex PCR reads through MiXCR, listing each CDR3 protein once. The profile shows approximately 400,000 distinct CDR3 sequences, around a sixth of them singletons. Sequenced sample: blood. The receptor set was obtained from a young man with Graves' ophthalmopathy.

The V and J genes are TRBV29-1 and TRBJ2-3, with D unclear. This CDR3 is built from 11 residues. CDR1 SQVTM and CDR2 ANQGSEA come from the germline V gene. The ends were cut back, 3 bases at V and 3 bases at J, with 4 bases in the middle. CDR3 nucleotides: TGCAGCGTTGAGGGGACAGATACGCAGTATTTT. Residues: CSVEGTDTQYF.

The chain combines TRBV19 with TRBJ1-5; D remains ambiguous. Deletions cut 4 bases from V and 2 bases from J, with 6 bases between. Germline CDR1 LNHDA, CDR2 SQIVND (reference sequence). The CDR3 is 13 residues long. Here the CDR3 DNA reads TGTGCCAGTAGTAGGGAGGGCAATCAGCCCCAGCATTTT. Protein product: CASSREGNQPQHF. The whole variable domain, remainder taken from reference TRBV19 and TRBJ1-5, is DGGITQSPKYLFRKEGQNVTLSCEQNLNHDAMYWYRQDPGQGLRLIYYSQIVNDFQKGDIAEGYSVSREKKESFPLTVTSAQKNPTAFYLCASSREGNQPQHFGDGTRLSIL.

This clonotype was seen only a few times. The CDR3, as DNA: TGTGCCAGCGGGGGGCCAGTTGGCTACACCTTC. Protein: CASGGPVGYTF. V gene TRBV28 combines with J gene TRBJ1-2, with D possibly TRBD1 on 6 matching bases. The CDR3 covers 11 residues. V lost 8 bases to trimming and J lost 7 bases, with 11 bases between them. Germline V gene data show CDR1 as MDHEN and CDR2 as SYDVKM.

This clonotype has at least ten counts. The chain couples TRBV7-9 to TRBJ1-1, with a tentative D call TRBD1 (6 bases). The CDR3 consists of 14 residues. The germline gives CDR1 SEHNR, CDR2 FQNEAQ (reference sequence). The ends were cut back, 5 bases at V and 1 base at J, with 11 bases in the middle. The CDR3 nucleotides are TGTGCCAGCAGCGCCCCGGACAGGAACACTGAAGCTTTCTTT. Its translation is CASSAPDRNTEAFF.

This clonotype was seen at least ten times. This chain uses TRBV27 with TRBJ1-2, with D possibly TRBD1 on 6 matching bases. The CDR3 runs to 15 residues. V lost 5 bases, J lost 3 bases, and 16 bases lay in between. Germline V gene sequence: CDR1 MNHEY, CDR2 SMNVEV (reference sequence). CDR3 loop: CASSLSWTADYGYTF. As DNA, the CDR3 is TGTGCCAGCAGTCTTTCCTGGACAGCAGACTATGGCTACACCTTC.

There are many counts of this clonotype. This chain links TRBV7-8 with TRBJ2-2, with TRBD2 as a possible D gene (5 bases). Germline CDR1 is SGHVS and CDR2 is FQNEAQ. CDR3 size: 16 residues. The V gene lost 1 base and the J gene lost 6 bases, with 15 bases spanning the gap. CDR3 sequence (DNA): TGTGCCAGCAGCTTAGTCCGGCGAGGGATGCCCGGGGAGCTGTTTTTT. Translated: CASSLVRRGMPGELFF.

Concerning this clonotype: At one boundary the junction diverges from the germline segment, which might be a read error. The J gene is TRBJ2-7, the V gene TRBV28, with 8 bases matching TRBD2. Germline CDR1 reads MDHEN; CDR2 reads SYDVKM. The length of the CDR3 is 10 residues. The CDR3 loop is CAGSGGEQYF. The CDR3 nucleotides read TGTGCCGGCAGCGGGGGCGAGCAGTACTTC.